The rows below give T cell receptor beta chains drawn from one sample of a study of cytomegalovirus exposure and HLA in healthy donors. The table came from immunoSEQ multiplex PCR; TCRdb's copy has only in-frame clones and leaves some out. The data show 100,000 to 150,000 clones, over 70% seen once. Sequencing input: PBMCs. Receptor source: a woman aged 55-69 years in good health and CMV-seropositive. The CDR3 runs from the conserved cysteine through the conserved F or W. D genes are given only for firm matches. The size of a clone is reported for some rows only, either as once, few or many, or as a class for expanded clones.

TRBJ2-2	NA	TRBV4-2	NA	CASSQDRDLRTGELFF	TGTGCCAGCAGCCAAGATCGGGACTTACGGACCGGGGAGCTGTTTTTT
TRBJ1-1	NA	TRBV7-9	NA	CASSLQGRAPGAFF	TGTGCCAGCAGCTTACAAGGCAGGGCGCCCGGGGCTTTCTTT
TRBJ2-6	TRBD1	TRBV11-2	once	CASSLTPGQEISGANVLTF	TGTGCCAGCAGCTTAACACCGGGACAGGAAATTTCTGGGGCCAACGTCCTGACTTTC
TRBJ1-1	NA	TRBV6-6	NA	CASTPTPQGSTEAFF	TGTGCCAGCACCCCGACCCCCCAGGGGAGCACTGAAGCTTTCTTT
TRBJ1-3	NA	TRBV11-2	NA	CASSLDAGRNTIYF	TGTGCCAGCAGCTTAGATGCAGGGAGAAACACCATATATTTT
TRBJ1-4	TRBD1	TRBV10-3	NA	CAIRPGTATNEKLFF	TGTGCCATCAGACCTGGGACAGCAACTAATGAAAAACTGTTTTTT
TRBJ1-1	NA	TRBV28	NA	CASRSGGNTEAFF	TGTGCCAGCAGGTCGGGGGGGAACACTGAAGCTTTCTTT
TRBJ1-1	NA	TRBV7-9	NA	CASSFGLRTNTEAFF	TGTGCCAGCAGCTTTGGACTGCGCACGAACACTGAAGCTTTCTTT
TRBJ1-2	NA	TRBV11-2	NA	CASSGDIGGYTF	TGTGCCAGCAGCGGTGACATCGGCGGCTACACCTTC
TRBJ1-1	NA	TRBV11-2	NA	CASSWGGALGTEAFF	TGTGCCAGCAGCTGGGGGGGGGCTTTGGGCACTGAAGCTTTCTTT